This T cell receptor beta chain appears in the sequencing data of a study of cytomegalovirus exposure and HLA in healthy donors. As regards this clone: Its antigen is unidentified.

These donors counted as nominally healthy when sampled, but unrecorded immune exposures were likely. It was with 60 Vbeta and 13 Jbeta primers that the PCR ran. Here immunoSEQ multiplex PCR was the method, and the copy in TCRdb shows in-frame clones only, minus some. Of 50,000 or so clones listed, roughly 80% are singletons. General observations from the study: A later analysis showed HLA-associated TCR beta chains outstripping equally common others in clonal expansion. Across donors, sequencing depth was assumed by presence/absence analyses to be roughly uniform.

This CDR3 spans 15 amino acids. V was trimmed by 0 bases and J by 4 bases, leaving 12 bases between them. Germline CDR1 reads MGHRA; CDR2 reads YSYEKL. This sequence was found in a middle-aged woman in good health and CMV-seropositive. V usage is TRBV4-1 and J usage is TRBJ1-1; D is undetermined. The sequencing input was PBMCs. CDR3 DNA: TGCGCCAGCAGCCAAGAGAGTACGCTAGGCACTGAAGCTTTCTTT. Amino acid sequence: CASSQESTLGTEAFF.